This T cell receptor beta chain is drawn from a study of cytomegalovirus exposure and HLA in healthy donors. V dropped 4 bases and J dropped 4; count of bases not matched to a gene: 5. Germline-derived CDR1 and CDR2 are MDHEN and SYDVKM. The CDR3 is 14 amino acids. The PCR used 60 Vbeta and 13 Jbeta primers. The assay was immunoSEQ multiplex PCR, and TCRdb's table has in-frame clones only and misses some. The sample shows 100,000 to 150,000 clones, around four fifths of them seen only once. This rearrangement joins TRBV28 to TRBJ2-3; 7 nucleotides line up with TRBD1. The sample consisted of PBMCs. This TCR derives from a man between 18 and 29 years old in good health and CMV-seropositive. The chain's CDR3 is CASSSRTGPDTQYF. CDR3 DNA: TGTGCCAGCAGTTCTAGGACAGGACCAGATACGCAGTATTTT.